The 22 T cell receptor beta chains in this list originate from one sample, sequenced in a study of T cells in Graves' hyperthyroidism and ophthalmopathy. TCR beta CDR3 regions were amplified from RNA transcripts. Carried out on the TCR CDR3, a first-round RT-PCR used the HTBI primer set. TCRdb ran MiXCR on the multiplex PCR reads and lists one entry per CDR3 protein. The sample lists about 540,000 distinct CDR3 sequences, under 60% occurring once. Source material: peripheral blood or thyroid tissue (not recorded which). The source of these receptors is a woman aged 18-30 years with Graves' hyperthyroidism.

This clonotype was detected ten times or more. The genes are TRBV2 and TRBJ1-2, with unresolved D. Per germline, CDR1 SNHLY and CDR2 FYNNEI. The CDR3 covers 11 residues. Trimming pared 4 bases from V and 8 bases from J, leaving 8 bases between. The CDR3 bases are TGTGCCAGCAGTGGACCTTGGGGCTACACCTTC. Amino acid sequence: CASSGPWGYTF.

The V call is TRBV25-1, the J call TRBJ1-4; tentative D call: TRBD1 (5 bases). The ends were cut back, 6 bases at V and 4 bases at J, with 21 bases in the middle. Per the germline V gene, CDR1 is MGHDK and CDR2 is SYGVNS. The CDR3 loop spans 17 amino acids. CDR3 DNA: TGTGCCAGCAGCGGCGATAAGGGGCGGACGGGTAATGAAAAACTGTTTTTT. It translates to CASSGDKGRTGNEKLFF.

This clonotype has ten or more counts. The chain recombines TRBV9 with TRBJ1-2; TRBD1 is a possible D gene (6 bases). The V gene's germline CDR1 is SGDLS and CDR2 YYNGEE. Trimming removed 0 bases from V and 5 bases from J, with 11 bases in between. This CDR3 has 14 amino acids. DNA of the CDR3: TGTGCCAGCAGCGTAGCCCCACAGGGATATGGCTACACCTTC. Residues: CASSVAPQGYGYTF.

This clonotype was seen a handful of times. This sequence joins TRBV13 and TRBJ2-7; TRBD1 agrees at 8 bases. The V and J ends lost 5 bases and 5 bases, in that order; junction bases with no gene match: 11. CDR3 length: 15 amino acids. Germline lookup yields CDR1 PRHDT and CDR2 FYEKMQ (reference sequence). The CDR3 is CASSPSDRAPHEQYF. The DNA for the CDR3 is TGTGCCAGCAGCCCCTCGGACAGGGCTCCGCACGAGCAGTACTTC.

This clonotype has just a few counts. The chain combines TRBV19 with TRBJ1-4; TRBD1 matches 8 bases. The CDR3 totals 15 residues. CDR1 LNHDA and CDR2 SQIVND come from the germline V gene (reference sequence). V shed 1 base and J 8 bases; nucleotides not matched to a gene: 6. The CDR3 DNA reads as TGTGCCAGTAGTATAGGGGACAGGAGGAACGAAAAACTGTTTTTT. Its translation is CASSIGDRRNEKLFF.

The CDR3 here is CASTRRRVGGNTIYF. The CDR3 coding sequence is TGTGCCAGCACCCGTCGCAGGGTGGGAGGAAACACCATATATTTT. The genes are TRBV7-9 and TRBJ1-3, with a possible D match to TRBD1 (5 bases). Germline V gene data show CDR1 as SEHNR and CDR2 as FQNEAQ (reference sequence). CDR3 length: 15 amino acids. V was cut by 7 bases and J by 4 bases, with 17 bases left in between.

This clonotype appeared many times. The CDR3 loop reads CATSDPTASYGYTF. The CDR3 DNA reads as TGTGCCACCAGTGATCCGACAGCATCCTATGGCTACACCTTC. The rearrangement joins TRBV24-1 to TRBJ1-2; possibly TRBD1 for D (5 bases). V lost 3 bases, J lost 4 bases, and 11 bases lay in between. This CDR3 region has 14 residues. The germline V gene encodes CDR1 KGHDR and CDR2 SFDVKD.

The gene calls are TRBV11-3 and TRBJ2-7; 14 bases are a match to TRBD2. Germline V gene data show CDR1 as SGHNT and CDR2 as YENEEA. J lost 3 bases, V lost 1 base, and 8 bases had no gene match. The CDR3 has 18 amino acids. CDR3 nucleotide sequence: TGTGCCAGCAGCTTAGCTGGGACTAGCGGGAGCTATAGCTACGAGCAGTACTTC. It yields the protein CASSLAGTSGSYSYEQYF.

With regard to this clonotype: The junction and the germline gene differ at one end; a read error may be behind it. The chain recombines TRBV25-1 with TRBJ1-6; D is uncertain. The germline CDR1 and CDR2 sequences are MGHDK and SYGVNS. CDR3 length: 16 amino acids. Written as DNA, the CDR3 is TGCGCCAGCAGCCAAGAAGAGGGTTCCTATAATTCACCCCTCCACTTT. Translating gives CASSQEEGSYNSPLHF.

This clonotype was counted many times. This chain uses TRBV2 with TRBJ1-5, with a possible D match to TRBD1 (5 bases). Germline CDR1 and CDR2: SNHLY and FYNNEI. The CDR3 loop spans 14 amino acids. Trimming pared 6 bases from V and 2 bases from J, leaving 11 bases between. CDR3: CASSLGGRNQPQHF. Written as DNA, the CDR3 is TGTGCCAGCAGCCTGGGGGGTCGCAATCAGCCCCAGCATTTT.

Turning to this clonotype: A clone one base away is much larger, so this may be a read error. V gene TRBV9 combines with J gene TRBJ1-2; a possible D gene is TRBD1 (6 bases). CDR1 is SGDLS and CDR2 is YYNGEE in the germline V gene. The CDR3 contains 13 residues. V lost 3 bases and J 8 bases, leaving 14 bases between the germline ends. The CDR3 is CASSGQDLYGYTF. In DNA, the CDR3 is TGTGCCAGCAGCGGACAGGACCTCTACGGCTACACCTTC. Supplemented by reference TRBV9 and TRBJ1-2, the full variable domain reads DSGVTQTPKHLITATGQRVTLRCSPRSGDLSVYWYQQSLDQGLQFLIQYYNGEERAKGNILERFSAQQFPDLHSELNLSSLELGDSALYFCASSGQDLYGYTFGSGTRLTVV.

On this clonotype: A junction boundary mismatches the germline segment, possibly from a read error. The chain has TRBV29-1 and TRBJ2-5; a possible D gene is TRBD2 (5 bases). The CDR3 is 12 residues long. Germline assignment: CDR1 SQVTM and CDR2 ANQGSEA. CDR3 coding DNA: TGCAACGTTGCTGAGGGAAAGGAGACCCAGTACTTC. This gives the protein CNVAEGKETQYF. Complete variable domain (other parts from reference TRBV29-1 and TRBJ2-5): SAVISQKPSRDICQRGTSLTIQCQVDSQVTMMFWYRQQPGQSLTLIATANQGSEATYESGFVIDKFPISRPNLTFSTLTVSNMSPEDSSIYLCNVAEGKETQYFGPGTRLLVL.

Comment on this clonotype: The conserved closing phenylalanine or tryptophan is absent in this CDR3, likely reflecting a read error. The chain recombines TRBV7-9 with TRBJ2-7, with TRBD1 as a possible D gene (5 bases). The CDR3 runs to 18 residues. V lost 5 bases to trimming and J lost 5 bases, with 28 bases between them. The V gene's germline CDR1 is SEHNR and CDR2 FQNEAQ (reference sequence). The CDR3 sequence: CASSQDGLGKGRGDEQYL. CDR3 bases: TGTGCCAGCAGCCAAGATGGGTTGGGGAAGGGGCGAGGCGACGAGCAGTACTTA.

This clonotype was seen just once. This chain connects TRBV29-1 to TRBJ2-5; D is unresolved. Germline V lookup: CDR1 SQVTM, CDR2 ANQGSEA. The CDR3 runs to 11 residues. Trimming left V 3 bases short and J 5 bases short, with 7 bases between. The CDR3 sequence: CSVDGRETQYF. CDR3 sequence (DNA): TGCAGCGTTGACGGTAGGGAGACCCAGTACTTC.

V gene TRBV2 combines with J gene TRBJ2-5; D perhaps matches TRBD1 (5 bases). Germline V gene sequence: CDR1 SNHLY, CDR2 FYNNEI. V was pared by 6 bases and J by 2 bases, with 10 bases between. The CDR3 spans 13 residues. This CDR3 reads CASSGHRQETQYF. In nucleotides, the CDR3 is TGTGCCAGCAGCGGACACAGACAAGAGACCCAGTACTTC.

This clonotype was seen at least ten times. The V gene is TRBV10-3, the J gene TRBJ1-5; D unresolved. The CDR3 extends over 13 amino acids. Germline CDR1 is ENHRY and CDR2 is SYGVKD. Trimming pared 3 bases from V and 4 bases from J, leaving 7 bases between. In DNA form, the CDR3 reads TGTGCCATCAGTGATGGCAGGAATCAGCCCCAGCATTTT. It is translated as CAISDGRNQPQHF.

The chain carries TRBV7-8 and TRBJ2-7; D gene unclear. There are 14 residues in the CDR3. Germline V CDR1 and CDR2: SGHVS, FQNEAQ. Trimming stripped 5 bases from V and 2 bases from J, with 13 bases between. The CDR3 nucleotides are TGTGCCAGCAGCCAGAGTGGTGAAACCTACGAGCAGTACTTC. It encodes CASSQSGETYEQYF.

In this sample, this clonotype turned up many times. CDR3 sequence (DNA): TGTGCCAGCAGCTTGGACAGCAACTATGGCTACACCTTC. Protein sequence: CASSLDSNYGYTF. This sequence joins TRBV7-9 and TRBJ1-2, with a weak D call TRBD1 (6 bases). Trimming removed 3 bases at V and 2 bases at J, with 7 bases between. The germline V gene has CDR1 SEHNR and CDR2 FQNEAQ (reference sequence). CDR3 size: 13 residues.

This clonotype was counted only a few times. V and J are TRBV20-1 and TRBJ1-2; a weak D match, TRBD1 (6 bases). The germline CDR1 and CDR2 sequences are DFQATT and SNEGSKA (reference sequence). V was cut by 5 bases and J by 3 bases, with 13 bases left in between. This CDR3 is built from 13 residues. CDR3 loop: CSAARGLDYGYTF. CDR3 sequence (DNA): TGCAGTGCTGCTCGGGGGCTGGACTATGGCTACACCTTC.

Worth noting for this clonotype: It may be a read error: a sequence one base away is much more abundant. The chain is built from TRBV5-1 and TRBJ1-6; 8 nucleotides match TRBD1. V was clipped by 0 bases and J by 10 bases; unmatched bases: 3. CDR3 size: 14 residues. The germline gives CDR1 SGHRS, CDR2 YFSETQ. In DNA form, the CDR3 reads TGCGCCAGCAGCTTGGCAGGGGGCGAGTCACCCCTCCACTTT. The encoded protein is CASSLAGGESPLHF. The full variable domain, with the rest looked up from reference TRBV5-1 and TRBJ1-6, is KAGVTQTPRYLIKTRGQQVTLSCSPISGHRSVSWYQQTPGQGLQFLFEYFSETQRNKGNFPGRFSGRQFSNSRSEMNVSTLELGDSALYLCASSLAGGESPLHFGNGTRLTVT.

As concerns this clonotype: A much larger clone differs from this one at a single base, so this may be a read error. V and J are TRBV7-9 and TRBJ1-2; 11 bases map to TRBD1. The CDR3 length is 13 residues. Germline loops: CDR1 SEHNR, CDR2 FQNEAQ (reference sequence). Trimming removed 11 bases from V and 5 bases from J; junction bases left unmatched: 7. The CDR3: CAGGDRGRYGYTF. In nucleotides, the CDR3 is TGTGCCGGCGGGGACAGGGGGAGATATGGCTACACCTTC.

This clonotype was counted a single time. The chain is built from TRBV25-1 and TRBJ1-5; D remains unclear. Germline V lookup: CDR1 MGHDK, CDR2 SYGVNS. This CDR3 is built from 15 residues. Trimming removed 5 bases from V and 6 bases from J, with 17 bases in between. CDR3 DNA: TGTGCCAGCAGTTTGTGGAGGGAGGACGGTCAGCCCCAGCATTTT. It translates to CASSLWREDGQPQHF.